The clone carrying this T cell receptor (beta chain) was observed many times. The data were obtained in a study of metastatic and nonmetastatic thyroid tumors. As for the study in general: Repertoires of blood and of tissue (tumor or nodule) from malignant and benign thyroid patients were compared.

Patients underwent thyroid surgery, and none had received any treatment before it. TCRdb redid the clone calls on the PCR reads using MiXCR. In the table there are approximately 20,000 clones, roughly 15% of which are singletons. Sequencing used blood. The sequence was obtained from a male donor with papillary thyroid cancer or a benign thyroid nodule (not recorded which). Some clones in this sample may be carry-over from other donors' samples.

CDR3 DNA: TGTGCCAGCAGCACAGGGGGTTTCTATGGCTACACCTTC. Protein sequence: CASSTGGFYGYTF. The chain joins TRBV7-3 to TRBJ1-2; 8 bases align to TRBD1. The CDR3 length is 13 residues. V shed 5 bases and J 4 bases; nucleotides not matched to a gene: 3. Germline assignment: CDR1 SGHTA and CDR2 FQGTGA.